This TCR beta chain was sequenced for a study of T-cell memory formation after mild COVID-19 (dated by TCRdb to the early 2020s). For the study in its entirety: TCR sequence clusters from the two donors were largely donor specific. In a couple of donors, T-cell clones that expanded and contracted after mild COVID-19 were followed by sequencing TCRalpha and TCRbeta repertoires longitudinally. The cohort comprised two young, previously healthy adult volunteers, one female and one male. On the study overall, not on this receptor specifically: Contracting CD4+ clones were located mainly in the CM and EM memory subsets, whereas CD8+ clones were found to be enriched in EMRA. The second-wave clones that peaked on day 37 were not confirmed to be SARS-CoV-2 specific. From day 15 to 85, contracting clones showed balanced CD4/CD8 phenotypes, whereas a second wave of clones that expanded from day 15 to 37 leaned towards CD4+. The detection of some responding clones in pre-infection memory suggests that pre-existing cross-reactive memory T cells joined the SARS-CoV-2 response. Only a couple of mild cases were covered in the study, and larger cohorts including severe cases with pre-infection samples were considered necessary.

Data came from an Illumina NovaSeq 6000. cDNA libraries for TCRalpha and TCRbeta were prepared by 5'RACE using constant-segment primers, with sample barcodes and unique molecular identifiers added. Trizol reagent was used to extract RNA from every sample. Libraries were amplified in two PCR steps, with a second sample barcode and Illumina TruSeq adapters added in the second step. The libraries were sequenced on an Illumina NovaSeq using 2 x 150 bp paired-end reads. The authors processed their data as follows. Demultiplexing of reads and collapsing into UMI-guided consensus sequences were performed with migec v1.2.7. Using mixcr v2.1.11, the UMI consensuses were aligned to TRA and TRB V and J templates and assembled into clonotypes. A clonotype was counted as expanded or contracted only when both edgeR and NoisET called the clonotype significant, with the noise models trained on biological replicates. edgeR calls used a false discovery rate-adjusted p below 0.01 and a log2 fold-change threshold of 1. As an exploratory analysis of dynamics, PCA with hierarchical clustering was applied to max-normalized trajectories of the 1000 most abundant clonotypes. Separately sequenced CD4+ and CD8+ repertoires were used to assign the CD4 or CD8 phenotype of responding clones. TCRdb reworked the public reads: Q25 trimming with fastp, MiXCR clone assembly, productive beta chains retained. Every entry covers one CDR3 protein and lists the most common genes and DNA from its rows. TCRdb assigned the V and J calls; the authors' analysis was not used. The sample table lists 50,000 or so distinct CDR3 sequences, roughly 25% of them with a count of one. Jointly, the top ten make up more than 40% of the sample.

Ficoll-Paque density gradient centrifugation was the method used to isolate PBMCs. In the germline V gene, CDR1 corresponds to SGHVS and CDR2 to FQNEAQ. The cysteine opens and the phenylalanine closes a CDR3 of 12 amino acids. The entry retains the CDR3 DNA only, 36 bases that are in frame from base 1. A word on this clonotype: The clone's antigen remains unknown. One end of the junction varies from germline; a read error may be responsible.

The sequence came from a man aged 18 to 30 who had mild COVID-19 (a few samples of this study predate the infection). The sample titles of this study are shuffled in the database, so cell type and time point are left out; the donor was told from shared clones. The V and J genes are TRBV7-8 and TRBJ2-7; tentative D gene TRBD1, with 5 bases matching. Sequencing used PBMCs or a T cell subset sorted from them (not recorded which). The CDR3 loop reads CASTPDATEQDF. At the DNA level, the sequence is TGTGCCAGCACCCCAGACGCGACAGAGCAGGACTTC. The CDR3 plus the reference TRBV7-8 and TRBJ2-7 genes for the other parts give the full variable domain: GAGVSQSPRYKVAKRGQDVALRCDPISGHVSLFWYQQALGQGPEFLTYFQNEAQLDKSGLPSDRFFAERPEGSVSTLKIQRTQQEDSAVYLCASTPDATEQDFGPGTRLTVT.